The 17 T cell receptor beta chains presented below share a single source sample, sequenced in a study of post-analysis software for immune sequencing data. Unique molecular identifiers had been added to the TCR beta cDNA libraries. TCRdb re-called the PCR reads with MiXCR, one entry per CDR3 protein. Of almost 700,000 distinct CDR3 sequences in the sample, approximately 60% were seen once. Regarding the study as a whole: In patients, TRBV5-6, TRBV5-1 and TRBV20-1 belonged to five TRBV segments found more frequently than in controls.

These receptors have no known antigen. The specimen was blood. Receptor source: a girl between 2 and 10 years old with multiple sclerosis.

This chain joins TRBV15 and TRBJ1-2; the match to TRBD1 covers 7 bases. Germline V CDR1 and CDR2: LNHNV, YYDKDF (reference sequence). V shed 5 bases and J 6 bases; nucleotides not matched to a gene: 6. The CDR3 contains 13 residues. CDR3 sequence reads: CATSAGQANGYTF. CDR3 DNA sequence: TGTGCCACCAGCGCTGGACAGGCTAATGGCTACACCTTC.

CDR3 sequence: CAISELGALLNTEAFF. The CDR3 DNA is TGTGCCATCAGTGAGCTAGGGGCCCTACTGAACACTGAAGCTTTCTTT. V is TRBV10-3 and J is TRBJ1-1, with a weak D call TRBD1 (5 bases). V gave up 2 bases and J gave up 0 bases, with 13 bases separating them. This CDR3 comprises 16 residues. Per the germline V gene, CDR1 is ENHRY and CDR2 is SYGVKD.

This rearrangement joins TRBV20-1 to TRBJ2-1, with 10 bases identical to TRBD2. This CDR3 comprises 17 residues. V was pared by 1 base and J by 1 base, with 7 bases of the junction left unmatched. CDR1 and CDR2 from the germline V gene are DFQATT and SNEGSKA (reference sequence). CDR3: CSARVSGGAGSYNEQFF. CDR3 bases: TGCAGTGCTAGAGTGAGCGGGGGGGCGGGGTCCTACAATGAGCAGTTCTTC.

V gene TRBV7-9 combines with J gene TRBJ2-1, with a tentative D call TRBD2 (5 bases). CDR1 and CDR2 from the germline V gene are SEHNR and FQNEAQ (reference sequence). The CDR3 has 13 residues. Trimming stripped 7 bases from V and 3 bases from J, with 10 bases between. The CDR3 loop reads CASTSGNYNEQFF. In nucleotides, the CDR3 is TGTGCCAGCACCTCGGGAAACTACAATGAGCAGTTCTTC.

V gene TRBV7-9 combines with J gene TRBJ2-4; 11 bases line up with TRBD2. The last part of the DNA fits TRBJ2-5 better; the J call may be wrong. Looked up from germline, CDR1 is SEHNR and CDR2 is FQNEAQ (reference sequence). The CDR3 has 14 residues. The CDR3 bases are TGTGCCAGCAACCTACTAGCGGGGGCTGAGACCCAGTACTTC. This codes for CASNLLAGAETQYF.

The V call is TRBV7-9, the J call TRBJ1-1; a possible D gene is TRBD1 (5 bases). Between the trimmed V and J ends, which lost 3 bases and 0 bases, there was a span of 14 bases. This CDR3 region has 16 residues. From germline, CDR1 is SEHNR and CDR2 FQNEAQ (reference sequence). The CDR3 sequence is CASSFGGRGLNTEAFF. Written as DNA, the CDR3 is TGTGCCAGCAGCTTCGGGGGACGAGGACTGAACACTGAAGCTTTCTTT.

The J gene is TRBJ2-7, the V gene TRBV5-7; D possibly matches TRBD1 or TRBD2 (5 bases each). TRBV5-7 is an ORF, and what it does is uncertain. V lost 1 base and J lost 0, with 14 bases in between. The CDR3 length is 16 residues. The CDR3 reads CASSLSGTGSSYEQYF. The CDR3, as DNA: TGTGCCAGCAGCTTGTCCGGGACGGGTAGCTCCTACGAGCAGTACTTC.

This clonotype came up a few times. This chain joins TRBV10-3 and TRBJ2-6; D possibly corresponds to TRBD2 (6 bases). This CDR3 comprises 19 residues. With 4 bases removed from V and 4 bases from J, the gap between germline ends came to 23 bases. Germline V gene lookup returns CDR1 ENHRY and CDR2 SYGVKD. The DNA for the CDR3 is TGTGCCATCAGTGCCCCCTATGGGGGAGGTCTCTCCGGGGCCAACGTCCTGACTTTC. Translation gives CAISAPYGGGLSGANVLTF.

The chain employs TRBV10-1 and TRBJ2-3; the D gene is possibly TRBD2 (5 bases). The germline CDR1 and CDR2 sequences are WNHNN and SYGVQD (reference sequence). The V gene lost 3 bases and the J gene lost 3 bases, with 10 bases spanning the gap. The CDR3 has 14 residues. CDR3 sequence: CASSDRDGTDTQYF. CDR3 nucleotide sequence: TGCGCCAGCAGTGACCGGGATGGGACAGATACGCAGTATTTT.

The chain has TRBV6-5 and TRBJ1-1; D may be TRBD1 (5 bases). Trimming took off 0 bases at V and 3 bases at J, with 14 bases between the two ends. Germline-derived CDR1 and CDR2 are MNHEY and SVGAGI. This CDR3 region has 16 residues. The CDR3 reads CASSYSGSGVDTEAFF. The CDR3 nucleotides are TGTGCCAGCAGTTACTCAGGATCGGGGGTTGACACTGAAGCTTTCTTT.

This CDR3 is CASSQGLAGPYEQYF. In nucleotides, the CDR3 is TGTGCCAGCAGCCAAGGACTAGCGGGACCCTACGAGCAGTACTTC. The V and J genes are TRBV3-1 and TRBJ2-7; 11 positions match TRBD2. Germline trimming cut 1 base from V and 2 bases from J; bases unmatched to any gene: 1. The germline V gene encodes CDR1 LGHDT and CDR2 YNNKEL (reference sequence). The CDR3 is made up of 15 amino acids.

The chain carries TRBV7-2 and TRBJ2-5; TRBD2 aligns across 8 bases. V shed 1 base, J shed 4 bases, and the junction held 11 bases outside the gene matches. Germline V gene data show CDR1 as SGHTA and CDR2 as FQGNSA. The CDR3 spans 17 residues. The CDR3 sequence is CASSLVSSGLLGETQYF. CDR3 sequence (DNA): TGTGCCAGCAGCTTAGTCTCTAGCGGGTTACTAGGAGAGACCCAGTACTTC.

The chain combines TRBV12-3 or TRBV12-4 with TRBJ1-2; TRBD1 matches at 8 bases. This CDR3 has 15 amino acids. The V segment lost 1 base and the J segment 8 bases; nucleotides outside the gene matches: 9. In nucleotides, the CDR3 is TGTGCCAGCAGTTTAGGAGCAGGGGGCGGGGACGGCTACACCTTC. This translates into CASSLGAGGGDGYTF.

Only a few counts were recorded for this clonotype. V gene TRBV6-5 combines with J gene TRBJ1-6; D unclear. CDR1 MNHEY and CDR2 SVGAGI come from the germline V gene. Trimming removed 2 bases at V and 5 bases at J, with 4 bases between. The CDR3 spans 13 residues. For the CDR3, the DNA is TGTGCCAGCAGTTACGTCGATAATTCACCCCTCCACTTT. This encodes CASSYVDNSPLHF.

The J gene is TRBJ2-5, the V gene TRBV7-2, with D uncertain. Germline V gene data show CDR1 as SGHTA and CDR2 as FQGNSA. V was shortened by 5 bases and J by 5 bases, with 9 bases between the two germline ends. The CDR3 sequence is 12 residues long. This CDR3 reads CASSNPMETQYF. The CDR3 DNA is TGTGCCAGCAGCAATCCAATGGAGACCCAGTACTTC.

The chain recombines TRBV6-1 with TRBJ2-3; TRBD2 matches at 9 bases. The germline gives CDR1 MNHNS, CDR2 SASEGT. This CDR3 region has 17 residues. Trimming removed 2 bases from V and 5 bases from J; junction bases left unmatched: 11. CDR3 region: CASSESSAGGIQDTQYF. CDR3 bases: TGTGCCAGCAGTGAAAGTTCTGCGGGAGGGATCCAAGATACGCAGTATTTT.

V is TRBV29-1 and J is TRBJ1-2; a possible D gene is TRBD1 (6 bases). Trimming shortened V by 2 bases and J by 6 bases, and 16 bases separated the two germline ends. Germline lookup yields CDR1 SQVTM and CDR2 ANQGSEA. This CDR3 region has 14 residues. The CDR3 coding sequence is TGCAGCGTTGAAAGATCGTGGCAGGGGAATGGCTACACCTTC. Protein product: CSVERSWQGNGYTF.